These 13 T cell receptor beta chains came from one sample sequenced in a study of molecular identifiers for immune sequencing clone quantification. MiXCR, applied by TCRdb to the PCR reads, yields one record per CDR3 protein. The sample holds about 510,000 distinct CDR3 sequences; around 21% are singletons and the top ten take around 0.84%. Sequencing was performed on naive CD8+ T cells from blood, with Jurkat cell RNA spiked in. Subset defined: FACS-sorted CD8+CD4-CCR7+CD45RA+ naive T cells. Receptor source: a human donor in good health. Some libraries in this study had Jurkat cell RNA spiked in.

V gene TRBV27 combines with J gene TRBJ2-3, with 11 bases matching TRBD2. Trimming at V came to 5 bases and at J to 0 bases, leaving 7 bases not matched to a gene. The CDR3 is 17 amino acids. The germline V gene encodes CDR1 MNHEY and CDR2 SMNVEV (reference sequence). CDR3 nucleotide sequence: TGTGCCAGCAGTCTGACTAGCGGGATTTTTAGCACAGATACGCAGTATTTT. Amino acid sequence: CASSLTSGIFSTDTQYF.

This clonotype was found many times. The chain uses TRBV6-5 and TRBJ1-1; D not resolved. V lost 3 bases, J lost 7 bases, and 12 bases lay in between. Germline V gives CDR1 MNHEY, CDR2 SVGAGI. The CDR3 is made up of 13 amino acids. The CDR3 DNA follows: TGTGCCAGCAGTTATGGTTTAAGCCTTGAAGCTTTCTTT. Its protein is CASSYGLSLEAFF.

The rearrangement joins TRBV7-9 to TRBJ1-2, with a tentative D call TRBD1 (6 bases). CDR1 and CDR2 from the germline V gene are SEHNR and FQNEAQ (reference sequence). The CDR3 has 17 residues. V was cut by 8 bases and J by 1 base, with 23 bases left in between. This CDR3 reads CASGSSGTPTLNYGYTF. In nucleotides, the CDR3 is TGTGCCAGCGGCTCTTCCGGGACACCAACCCTTAACTATGGCTACACCTTC.

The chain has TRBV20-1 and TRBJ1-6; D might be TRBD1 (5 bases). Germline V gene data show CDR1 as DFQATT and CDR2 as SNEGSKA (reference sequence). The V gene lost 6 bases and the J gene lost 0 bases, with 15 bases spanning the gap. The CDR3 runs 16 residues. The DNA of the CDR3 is TGCAGTGCCAGGGAGGGTCCGAGCTCCTATAATTCACCCCTCCACTTT. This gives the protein CSAREGPSSYNSPLHF.

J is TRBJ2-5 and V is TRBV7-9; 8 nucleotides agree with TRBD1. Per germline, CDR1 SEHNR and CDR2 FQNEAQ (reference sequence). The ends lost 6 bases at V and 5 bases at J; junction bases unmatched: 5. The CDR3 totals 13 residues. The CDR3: CASRSGGWETQYF. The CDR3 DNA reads TGTGCCAGCAGATCAGGGGGCTGGGAGACCCAGTACTTC. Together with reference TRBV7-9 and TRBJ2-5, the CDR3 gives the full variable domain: DTGVSQNPRHKITKRGQNVTFRCDPISEHNRLYWYRQTLGQGPEFLTYFQNEAQLEKSRLLSDRFSAERPKGSFSTLEIQRTEQGDSAMYLCASRSGGWETQYFGPGTRLLVL.

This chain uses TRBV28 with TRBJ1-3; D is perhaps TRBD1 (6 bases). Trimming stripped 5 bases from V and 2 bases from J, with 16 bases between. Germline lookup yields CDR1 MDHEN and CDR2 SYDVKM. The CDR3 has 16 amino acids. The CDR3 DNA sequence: TGTGCCAGCAGTCCCATCGGGACACCTACTGGAAACACCATATATTTT. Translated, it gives CASSPIGTPTGNTIYF.

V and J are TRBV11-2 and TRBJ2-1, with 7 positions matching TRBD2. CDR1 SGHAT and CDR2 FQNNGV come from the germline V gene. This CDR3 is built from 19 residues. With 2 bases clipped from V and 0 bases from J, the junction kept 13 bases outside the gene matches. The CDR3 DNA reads TGTGCCAGCAGCTTATTGGAAGTCGCTAGCGGTAGCTCCTACAATGAGCAGTTCTTC. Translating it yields CASSLLEVASGSSYNEQFF.

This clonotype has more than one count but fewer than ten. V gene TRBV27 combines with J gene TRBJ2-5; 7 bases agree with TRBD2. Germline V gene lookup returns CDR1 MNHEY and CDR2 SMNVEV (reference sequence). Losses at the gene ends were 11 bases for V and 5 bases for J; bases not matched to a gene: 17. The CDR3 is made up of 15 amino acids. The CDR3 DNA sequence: TGTGCCTCCGCACTGGGGCCGGGAGGCGACGAGACCCAGTACTTC. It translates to CASALGPGGDETQYF.

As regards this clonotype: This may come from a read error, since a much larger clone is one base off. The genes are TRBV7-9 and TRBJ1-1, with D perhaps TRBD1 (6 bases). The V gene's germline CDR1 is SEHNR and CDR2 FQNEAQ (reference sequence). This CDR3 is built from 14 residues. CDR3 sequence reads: CASSFNREGTEAYF. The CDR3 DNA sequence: TGTGCCAGCAGCTTTAACAGGGAAGGCACTGAAGCTTACTTT.

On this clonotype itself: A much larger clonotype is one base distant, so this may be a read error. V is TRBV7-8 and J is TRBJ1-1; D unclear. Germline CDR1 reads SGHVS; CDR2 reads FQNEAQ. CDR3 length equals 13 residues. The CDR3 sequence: CATGDTWGTGAFF. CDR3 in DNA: TGTGCCACGGGAGACACTTGGGGAACTGGAGCTTTCTTT.

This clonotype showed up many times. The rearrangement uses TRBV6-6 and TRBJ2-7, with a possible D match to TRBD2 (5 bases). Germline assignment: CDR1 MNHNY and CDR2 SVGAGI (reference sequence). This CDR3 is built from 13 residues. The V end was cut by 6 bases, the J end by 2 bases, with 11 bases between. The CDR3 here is CASSRGETYEQYF. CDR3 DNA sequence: TGTGCCAGCAGCCGGGGTGAAACCTACGAGCAGTACTTC.

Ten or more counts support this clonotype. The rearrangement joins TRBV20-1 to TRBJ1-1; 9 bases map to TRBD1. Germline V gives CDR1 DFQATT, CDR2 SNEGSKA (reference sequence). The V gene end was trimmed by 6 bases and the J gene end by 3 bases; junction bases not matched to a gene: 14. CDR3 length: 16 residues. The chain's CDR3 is CSAPNLPGQGHTEAFF. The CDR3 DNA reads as TGCAGTGCCCCCAACCTCCCGGGACAGGGCCACACTGAAGCTTTCTTT.

The CDR3 protein is CSARGTSGYGNEQFF. CDR3 DNA: TGCAGTGCTAGAGGGACTAGCGGGTACGGGAATGAGCAGTTCTTC. The rearrangement uses TRBV20-1 and TRBJ2-1; 11 nucleotides match TRBD2. The germline CDR1 and CDR2 sequences are DFQATT and SNEGSKA (reference sequence). This CDR3 has 15 amino acids. V shed 1 base and J 7 bases; nucleotides not matched to a gene: 6.